This T cell receptor beta chain was sequenced in a study of persistence of HIV-infected CD4 T cells. Broader study findings: Antigen-responding cells were enriched for degenerate expanded CDR3beta sequences.

The count of this clone is one. Its antigen is not known. Sequencing used immunoSEQ version 4 in survey mode. Profiled with immunoSEQ multiplex PCR; TCRdb holds only in-frame clones, not every one. The table has over 40,000 clones, about 84% seen once; the top ten hold more than 13%. The stimulus was an HIV-1 Gag 15-mer peptide pool, 1 ug/peptide/mL. Memory cells lacking CD40L and CD69 with high CD45RO were sorted. Sequenced here: CD4+ T cells sorted from PBMCs after approximately 20-hour stimulation, sampled from a patient who received antiretroviral therapy. This clonotype was sampled from an adult man with HIV who was CMV-seropositive.

CDR3 region: CATSVGQGTDTQYF. CDR3 in DNA: TGTGCCACCAGTGTAGGACAGGGAACAGATACGCAGTATTTT. V is TRBV24-1 and J is TRBJ2-3; 8 nucleotides agree with TRBD1. The CDR3 is made up of 14 amino acids. The germline gives CDR1 KGHDR, CDR2 SFDVKD. The V gene end was trimmed by 5 bases and the J gene end by 3 bases; junction bases not matched to a gene: 3.